The present T cell receptor beta chain was sequenced within a study of shared clonotypes between healthy human individuals. General study points: Larger estimated richness was generally seen in naive subsets than in memory subsets.

Data came from immunoSEQ multiplex PCR; TCRdb stores just in-frame clones and leaves some out. The table records about 2.3 million clones, 80% to 95% of them present only once. Adults of Caucasian background living in Nashville, Tennessee made up all donors. Remarks on this clone: Antigen unknown.

The sequenced material came from naive CD4+ T cells from PBMCs. The subset was: CD45RA+ positively selected. The TCR sequence derives from a man in his late teens or twenties in good health. Some clones in this sample may be carry-over from other donors' samples.

The CDR3 loop reads CASKRDRTYNEQFF. CDR3 DNA: TGTGCCAGCAAGAGGGACAGGACATACAATGAGCAGTTCTTC. This sequence joins TRBV2 and TRBJ2-1; 8 nucleotides align to TRBD1. The germline gives CDR1 SNHLY, CDR2 FYNNEI. The J segment lost 4 bases and the V segment lost 7 bases, leaving 6 bases of the junction unmatched. The CDR3 runs to 14 residues.